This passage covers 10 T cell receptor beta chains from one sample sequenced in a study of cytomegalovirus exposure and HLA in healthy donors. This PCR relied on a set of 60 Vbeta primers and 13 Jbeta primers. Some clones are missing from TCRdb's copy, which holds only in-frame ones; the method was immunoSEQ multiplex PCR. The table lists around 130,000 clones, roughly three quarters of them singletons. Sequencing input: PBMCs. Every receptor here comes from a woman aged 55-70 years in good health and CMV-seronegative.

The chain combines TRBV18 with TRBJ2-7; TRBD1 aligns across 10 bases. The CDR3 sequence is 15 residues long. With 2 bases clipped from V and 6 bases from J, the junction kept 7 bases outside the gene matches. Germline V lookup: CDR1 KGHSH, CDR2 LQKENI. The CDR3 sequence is CASSPSGTGAREQYF. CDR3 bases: TGTGCCAGCTCACCATCTGGGACAGGGGCTCGCGAGCAGTACTTC.

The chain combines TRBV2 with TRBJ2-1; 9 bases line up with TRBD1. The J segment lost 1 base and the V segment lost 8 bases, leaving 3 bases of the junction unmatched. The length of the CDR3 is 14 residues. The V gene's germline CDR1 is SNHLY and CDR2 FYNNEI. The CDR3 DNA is TGTGCCAGCCGGGACAGGGTTTCCTACAATGAGCAGTTCTTC. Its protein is CASRDRVSYNEQFF.

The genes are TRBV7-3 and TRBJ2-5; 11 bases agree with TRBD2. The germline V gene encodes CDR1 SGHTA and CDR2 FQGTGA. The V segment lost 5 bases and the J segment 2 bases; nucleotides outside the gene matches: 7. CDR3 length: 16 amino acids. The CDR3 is CASSLHGTSGQETQYF. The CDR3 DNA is TGTGCCAGCAGCCTCCACGGGACTAGCGGACAAGAGACCCAGTACTTC.

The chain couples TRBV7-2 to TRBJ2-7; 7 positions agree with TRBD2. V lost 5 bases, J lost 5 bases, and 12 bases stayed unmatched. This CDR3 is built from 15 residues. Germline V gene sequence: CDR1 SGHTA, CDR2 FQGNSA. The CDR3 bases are TGTGCCAGCAGCCGGGTGGGAGGGATTGAGGACGAGCAGTACTTC. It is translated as CASSRVGGIEDEQYF.

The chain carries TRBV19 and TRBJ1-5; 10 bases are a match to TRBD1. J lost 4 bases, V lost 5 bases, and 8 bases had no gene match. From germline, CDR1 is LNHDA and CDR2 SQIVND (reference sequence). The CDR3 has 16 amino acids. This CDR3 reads CASSAIGQGDNQPQHF. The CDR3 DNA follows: TGTGCCAGTAGTGCAATCGGACAGGGGGATAATCAGCCCCAGCATTTT.

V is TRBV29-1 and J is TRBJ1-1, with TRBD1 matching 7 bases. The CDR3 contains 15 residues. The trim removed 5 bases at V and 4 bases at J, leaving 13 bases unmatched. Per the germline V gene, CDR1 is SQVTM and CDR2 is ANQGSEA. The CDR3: CSVQGVQIVGTEAFF. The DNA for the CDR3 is TGCAGCGTTCAGGGGGTGCAGATAGTGGGCACTGAAGCTTTCTTT.

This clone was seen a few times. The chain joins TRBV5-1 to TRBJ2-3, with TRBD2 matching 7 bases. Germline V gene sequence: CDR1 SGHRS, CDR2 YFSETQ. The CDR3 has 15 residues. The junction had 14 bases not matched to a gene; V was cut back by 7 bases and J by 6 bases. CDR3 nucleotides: TGCGCCAGCGCAACTTCGGGGACTATGGGGGATACGCAGTATTTT. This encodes CASATSGTMGDTQYF.

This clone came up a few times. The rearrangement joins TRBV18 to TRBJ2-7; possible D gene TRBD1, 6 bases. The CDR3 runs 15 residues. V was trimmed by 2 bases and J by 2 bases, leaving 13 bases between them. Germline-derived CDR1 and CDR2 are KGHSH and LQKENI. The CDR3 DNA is TGTGCCAGCTCACCAGGGCCAGGGGAGCCCTACGAGCAGTACTTC. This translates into CASSPGPGEPYEQYF.

Written as DNA, the CDR3 is TGTGCCAGTAGTATCCCCGGGGTCGGGACCCAGTACTTC. It encodes CASSIPGVGTQYF. V gene TRBV19 combines with J gene TRBJ2-5; maybe TRBD2 (5 bases). V was shortened by 3 bases and J by 7 bases, with 12 bases between the two germline ends. This CDR3 spans 13 amino acids. Germline CDR1 LNHDA, CDR2 SQIVND (reference sequence).

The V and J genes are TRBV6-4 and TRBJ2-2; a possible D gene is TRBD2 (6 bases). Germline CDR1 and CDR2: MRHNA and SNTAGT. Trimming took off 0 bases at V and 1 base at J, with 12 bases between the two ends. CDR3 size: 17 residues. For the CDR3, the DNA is TGTGCCAGCAGTGACTCGATTGGGAGGTTGAACACCGGGGAGCTGTTTTTT. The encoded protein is CASSDSIGRLNTGELFF.